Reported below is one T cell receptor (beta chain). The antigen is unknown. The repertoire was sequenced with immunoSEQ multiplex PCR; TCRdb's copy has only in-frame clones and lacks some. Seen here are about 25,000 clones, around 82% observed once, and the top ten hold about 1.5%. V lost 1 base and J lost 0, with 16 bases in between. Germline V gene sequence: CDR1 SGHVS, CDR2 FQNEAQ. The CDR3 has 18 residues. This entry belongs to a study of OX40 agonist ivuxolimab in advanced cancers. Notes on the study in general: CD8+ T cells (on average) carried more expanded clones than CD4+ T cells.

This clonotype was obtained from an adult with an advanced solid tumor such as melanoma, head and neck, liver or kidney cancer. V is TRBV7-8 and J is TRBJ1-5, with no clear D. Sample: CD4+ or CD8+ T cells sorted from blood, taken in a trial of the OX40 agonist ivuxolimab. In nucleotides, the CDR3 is TGTGCCAGCAGCTTAGTCGACGCCTGGCCTTATAGCAATCAGCCCCAGCATTTT. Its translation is CASSLVDAWPYSNQPQHF.